The rows below give T cell receptor beta chains drawn from one sample of a study of T cell responses to AZD1222 COVID-19 vaccine. Clones were read by immunoSEQ multiplex PCR, and TCRdb kept only the in-frame ones, dropping some. This repertoire shows about 120,000 clones, roughly 90% found once; its top ten account for about 14%. The material was peripheral blood, obtained on day 0 of AZD1222 vaccination. The source of these receptors is an adult in good health. CDR3s include the opening cysteine and the closing phenylalanine or tryptophan. The order of the fields is J gene, D gene, clone size, V gene, CDR3 DNA, CDR3 protein. A D gene is named only where the DNA matches it firmly. A row's size may be missing; if present it is once, few, many or a size class.

TRBJ1-5 TRBD1 . TRBV6-1 TGTGCCAGCAGTGAATCGCTGGACAGGGGCAATCAGCCCCAGCATTTT CASSESLDRGNQPQHF
TRBJ2-7 . . TRBV12-5 TGTGCTAGTGGTTTGGCCCGGACAGCCGCAGCCTACGAGCAGTACTTC CASGLARTAAAYEQYF
TRBJ2-7 TRBD1 . TRBV19 TGTGCCAGTAGTATCGGACAGGGGGCTTACGAGCAGTACTTC CASSIGQGAYEQYF
TRBJ1-6 . few TRBV5-1 TGCGCCAGCAGCCCCGGGGACCGGGGTCTGAATAATTCACCCCTCCACTTT CASSPGDRGLNNSPLHF
TRBJ1-5 TRBD1 . TRBV3-1/TRBV3-2 TGTGCCAGCAGCCAGGGGACAGGGATAAATCAGCCCCAGCATTTT CASSQGTGINQPQHF
TRBJ2-5 TRBD2 . TRBV28 TGTGCCAGCAGCCCTAGCGGAGGGTGGAAGACCCAGTACTTC CASSPSGGWKTQYF
TRBJ2-3 TRBD1 . TRBV6-1 TGTGCCAGCAGTGAAACGGGACAGGGAATCACAGATACGCAGTATTTT CASSETGQGITDTQYF
TRBJ2-2 . . TRBV29-1 TGCAGCGTTGTGAGTACCTCCGGGCGCGGCACCGGGGAGCTGTTTTTT CSVVSTSGRGTGELFF
TRBJ1-2 TRBD1 . TRBV5-4 TGTGCCAGCAGCGACAGGGGGCAAGCTAACTATGGCTACACCTTC CASSDRGQANYGYTF
TRBJ1-2 . . TRBV11-2 TGTGCCAGCAGTGTAGTTAACTATGGCTACACCTTC CASSVVNYGYTF
TRBJ2-1 . . TRBV5-4 TGTGCCAGCAGCTTGGACTACCCGACCCCCAATGAGCAGTTCTTC CASSLDYPTPNEQFF
TRBJ1-1 . . TRBV7-2 TGTGCCAGCAGCTTAGGGGGGGTGGGCACTGAAGCTTTCTTT CASSLGGVGTEAFF
TRBJ1-1 . . TRBV5-1 TGCGCCAGCAGCTTGGGGGGGAACACTGAAGCTTTCTTT CASSLGGNTEAFF
TRBJ2-7 . . TRBV27 TGTGCCAGCAGAGACAGATACTCCTACGAGCAGTACTTC CASRDRYSYEQYF
TRBJ1-1 . once TRBV6-5 TGTGCCAGCAGTTACGGGTTACCGAACACTGAAGCTTTCTTT CASSYGLPNTEAFF
TRBJ2-7 TRBD1 . TRBV9 TGTGCCAGCAGCGAGACAGGGGGGAGCTACGAGCAGTACTTC CASSETGGSYEQYF
TRBJ1-3 . . TRBV7-2 TGTGCCAGCAGCCAGGGTTCTGGAAACACCATATATTTT CASSQGSGNTIYF
TRBJ2-1 . . TRBV4-1 TGCGCCAGCAGCCAAGATTACGGCGCAGGGAACTACAATGAGCAGTTCTTC CASSQDYGAGNYNEQFF
TRBJ2-1 . . TRBV9 TGTGCCAGCAGCGTCTCAACTTATCCGGGTTTATACAATGAGCAGTTCTTC CASSVSTYPGLYNEQFF
TRBJ1-5 . . TRBV21-1 TGTGCCAGCAGCGACCCCTTGAAGGGTCAGCCCCAGCATTTT CASSDPLKGQPQHF
TRBJ1-1 . . TRBV30 TGTGCCTGGAGTGTTGCGGGAGGCCCTGAAGCTTTCTTT CAWSVAGGPEAFF
TRBJ2-4 . . TRBV18 TGTGCCAGCTCCACCAACTCAGCCAAAAACATTCAGTACTTC CASSTNSAKNIQYF
TRBJ2-3 TRBD2 . TRBV4-1 TGCGCCAGCAGCCCACTGCCGGGACTAGCGGGAGTTACGCAGTATTTT CASSPLPGLAGVTQYF
TRBJ1-5 . . TRBV5-1 TGCGCCAGCAGCTTGGGCGGGTCTGATCAGCCCCAGCATTTT CASSLGGSDQPQHF
TRBJ2-5 . . TRBV3-1/TRBV3-2 TGTGCCAGCAGCCCGCCCCTCGTTGAGACCCAGTACTTC CASSPPLVETQYF
TRBJ1-2 TRBD1 . TRBV28 TGTGCCAGCAGTCCACAGGGGGCGACGAGGTATGGCTACACCTTC CASSPQGATRYGYTF
TRBJ2-1 . . TRBV6-1 TGTGCCAGCAGTGAAGCGCTCGATGAGCAGTTCTTC CASSEALDEQFF
TRBJ2-7 TRBD2 . TRBV11-2 TGTGCCAGCAGCTTAGATCGGCTAGCGGGTCTCTACGAGCAGTACTTC CASSLDRLAGLYEQYF
TRBJ1-4 . . TRBV9 TGTGCCAGCAGCGTAGGTGGGGGAGAGATTGAAAAACTGTTTTTT CASSVGGGEIEKLFF
TRBJ1-5 TRBD1 once TRBV6-2/TRBV6-3 TGTGCCAGCAGTTCCGGGACAGGGGTCAATCAGCCCCAGCATTTT CASSSGTGVNQPQHF
TRBJ1-1 . . TRBV4-1 TGCGCCAGCAAGGAGCATTTGAACACTGAAGCTTTCTTT CASKEHLNTEAFF
TRBJ2-3 . . TRBV5-1 TGCGCCAGCAGCCCGACTAGAGATACGCAGTATTTT CASSPTRDTQYF
TRBJ1-5 . . TRBV7-9 TGTGCCAGCAGCTTAGGTGGGGGTAATCAGCCCCAGCATTTT CASSLGGGNQPQHF
TRBJ1-1 . . TRBV18 TGTGCCAGCTCACCAGTGGAGGGGGGCGTGAACACTGAAGCTTTCTTT CASSPVEGGVNTEAFF
TRBJ1-1 TRBD1 . TRBV9 TGTGCCAGCAGCGTAGAGGGGGCTAACACTGAAGCTTTCTTT CASSVEGANTEAFF
TRBJ1-1 . . TRBV6-4 TGTGCCAGCCTAATCAGGACAATGAACACTGAAGCTTTCTTT CASLIRTMNTEAFF
TRBJ2-3 TRBD2 few TRBV7-9 TGTGCCAGCAGCTCCGGACTAGCAGTAGATACGCAGTATTTT CASSSGLAVDTQYF
TRBJ2-3 TRBD2 . TRBV9 TGTGCCAGCAGCCCTCCTGCCACACTAGCGGGAGGGGCAGATACGCAGTATTTT CASSPPATLAGGADTQYF
TRBJ2-1 . . TRBV12-5 TGTGCTAGTGGTTTGGGGGGTAGCTCCTACAATGAGCAGTTCTTC CASGLGGSSYNEQFF
TRBJ2-5 . . TRBV7-9 TGTGCCAGCAGCTCTTATATGGGAGCTGAAGAGACCCAGTACTTC CASSSYMGAEETQYF
TRBJ1-2 . once TRBV27 TGTGCCAGCAAGTGGTCGGGGGCTCCCGGCTACACCTTC CASKWSGAPGYTF
TRBJ1-2 . . TRBV7-2 TGTGCCAGCAGCTTAGTTTCTGTGGATGGCTACACCTTC CASSLVSVDGYTF
TRBJ1-6 TRBD1 . TRBV5-1 TGCGCCAGCACCAGGGGGGGAGATTCACCCCTCCACTTT CASTRGGDSPLHF
TRBJ2-2 TRBD1 . TRBV19 TGTGCCAGCTCGACAGGGGACGTCGGGGAGCTGTTTTTT CASSTGDVGELFF
TRBJ2-2 TRBD2 . TRBV4-3 TGCGCCAGCAGCCAAGAGGGGACTAGCGGGAGCGATTTCGGGGAGCTGTTTTTT CASSQEGTSGSDFGELFF
TRBJ1-4 . . TRBV14 TGTGCCAGCAGCCAAGGTTACACCGGGGAAAAACTGTTTTTT CASSQGYTGEKLFF